This TCR beta chain was sequenced during a study of T cells in Graves' hyperthyroidism and ophthalmopathy. Researchers barred patients who had uncontrolled infection, other autoimmune disease, pregnancy or lactation. In regard to this clonotype: Its antigen is unknown.

From germline, CDR1 is SQVTM and CDR2 ANQGSEA. Trimming removed 7 bases at V and 1 base at J, with 10 bases between. The CDR3 runs to 12 residues. It was RNA transcripts that yielded the amplified TCR beta CDR3 regions. TCR CDR3 underwent first-round RT-PCR with the HTBI primer set. TCRdb passed the multiplex PCR reads through MiXCR, listing each CDR3 protein once. The sample has 550,000 to 700,000 distinct CDR3 sequences, around 46% seen once; the top ten hold around 20%. General observations from the study: Prediction of ophthalmopathy progression came a median approximately 6.5 months pre-onset.

This TCR derives from an adult woman with Graves' disease, either hyperthyroidism or ophthalmopathy (not recorded which). Input material: peripheral blood or thyroid tissue (not recorded which). V and J are TRBV29-1 and TRBJ2-5; D is undetermined. DNA of the CDR3: TGCAGCGGGCAGAGGAGCCAAGAGACCCAGTACTTC. It is translated as CSGQRSQETQYF.